This T cell receptor beta chain was documented in a study of blood T cell repertoires in COVID-19 (dated by TCRdb to 2020 to 2021). Turning to the overall study: Samples covering the acute and convalescent phases of COVID-19 were provided by collaborators in the United States, Italy and Spain. Samples were obtained from the ongoing ImmuneRACE study (first 160 participants) and from about 1,300 subjects provided by 6 global collaborators. The sample metadata nearly always contained a de-identified subject ID, COVID-19 status, age in years and sex. The repertoires were released in a freely available public database meant as a resource for research on the immune response to SARS-CoV-2. Where available, HLA class I and class II types were taken from metadata supplied by the sample provider and were not determined by assay-based typing. Deeply sampled blood TCRbeta repertoires from subjects exposed to, actively infected with, or recovered from COVID-19 were included in the dataset. The prospective study material was composed of cDNA or gDNA derived from T cells, B-cell-depleted T cells, or PBMCs. Study-wide findings and limitations: How much clinical and demographic metadata was included differed by source and by participant, and the metadata was provided uncurated.

This clone was counted a few times. The clone's antigen remains unknown. No per-base quality is available; no much larger clone lies one base away. Whole blood was collected in K2EDTA tubes by collaborating institutions according to the institutions' own protocols. For TCRbeta analysis, collaborator samples were shipped as frozen whole blood, as isolated PBMCs, or as DNA extracted from either sample type. The cysteine opens and the phenylalanine closes a CDR3 of 15 amino acids. The sequence is cut down to CDR3 DNA, 45 bases in frame from base 1. The junction shows trimming of 1 base on V and 1 base on J, and the gene matches do not reach 2 bases of it. Sequences LGHNA (CDR1) and YSLEER (CDR2) are obtained from the germline V gene. TCRbeta CDR3 regions were amplified from genomic DNA by means of the immunoSEQ Assay, a bias-controlled multiplex PCR. The published analysis was carried out like this. Nucleated cell counts per sample were estimated from amplification of reference gene primers within the assay. To quantify the absolute abundance of each unique TCRbeta CDR3 rearrangement, sequence reads were collapsed and filtered. For each sample, productive Simpson clonality was calculated as the square root of Simpson's diversity index over productive rearrangements. TCRdb obtained this table from immuneACCESS and retained in-frame rearrangements with V and J assigned. These tables miss some clones; where compared with another copy, unresolved V genes account for less than half of the shortfall, and the remainder is unexplained. The V and J calls and clone size are taken from that table; D and trimming were inferred from the DNA. The sample data list under 200,000 clones, and roughly nine tenths of these were observed just once. The ten biggest clones cover 4% of the sample.

The sequencing input was peripheral blood. The sequence is built from TRBV4-3 and TRBJ2-7; 9 middle bases align to TRBD1. The source is a woman in her 70s with acute or convalescent COVID-19. The encoded CDR3 is CASSQGQGESYEQYF. Here is the DNA: TGCGCCAGCAGCCAAGGACAGGGGGAGTCCTACGAGCAGTACTTC.